This T cell receptor (beta chain) was captured in a study of a mutant IDH1 vaccine in newly diagnosed glioma. Points from the study as a whole: Overall, more than 85% of patients had vaccine-induced immune responses.

Sample time point: week 5, during vaccination. Doses comprised 300 ug of mutant IDH1 20-mer peptide each, plus topical imiquimod. A note on this clone: Its matching antigen is unknown.

TCRdb's copy holds only in-frame clones and misses some; the assay was immunoSEQ multiplex PCR. The data contain around 32,000 clones, 75% to 90% of them singletons. The specimen was peripheral blood mononuclear cells (PBMCs), collected from a glioma patient whose treatment included an IDH1 peptide vaccine. The source of this sequence is a middle-aged woman with glioma. Some clones in this sample may be carry-over from other donors' samples.

The CDR3 DNA reads TGTGCCAGCAGCATAACTGAACTAGGGAGACTAGCGGAGTCTCCTAGCACAGATACGCAGTATTTT. Encoded protein: CASSITELGRLAESPSTDTQYF. The V gene is TRBV28, the J gene TRBJ2-3; 9 positions agree with TRBD2. The CDR3 covers 22 residues. V gave up 6 bases and J gave up 0 bases; unmatched junction bases: 25. The germline V gene encodes CDR1 MDHEN and CDR2 SYDVKM.